This T cell receptor (beta chain) originates from a study of OX40 agonist ivuxolimab in advanced cancers. Across the study: Patients received the agonistic anti-OX40 (CD134) antibody ivuxolimab. Ivuxolimab, which patients received intravenously every 2 weeks, was dosed at 0.01 to 10 mg/kg. People who had prior anti-PD-1, anti-PD-L1 or anti-CTLA-4 therapy could take part, and roughly 40% had some. Study-wide results and caveats: At 0.1 to 3.0 mg/kg and by week 6, clonal expansion occurred in CD4+ and CD8+ blood T cells.

Profiling relied on immunoSEQ multiplex PCR, and the TCRdb table lists in-frame clones only, not all of them. The sample holds around 80,000 clones; roughly 87% are singletons and the top ten take more than 0.3%. CDR3 length: 13 amino acids. The germline V gene encodes CDR1 SGHRS and CDR2 YFSETQ. Trimming left V 4 bases short and J 3 bases short, with 10 bases between. About this clone itself: Its antigen is unknown.

The sample was CD4+ or CD8+ T cells sorted from blood, taken in a trial of the OX40 agonist ivuxolimab. This clonotype originated in an adult with an advanced solid tumor such as melanoma, head and neck, liver or kidney cancer. The gene calls are TRBV5-1 and TRBJ1-2; D gene ambiguous. In nucleotides, the CDR3 is TGCGCCAGCAGCCCTCTGAGGGACTATGGCTACACCTTC. Translating gives CASSPLRDYGYTF. Full variable domain (missing parts from reference TRBV5-1 and TRBJ1-2): KAGVTQTPRYLIKTRGQQVTLSCSPISGHRSVSWYQQTPGQGLQFLFEYFSETQRNKGNFPGRFSGRQFSNSRSEMNVSTLELGDSALYLCASSPLRDYGYTFGSGTRLTVV.